The present T cell receptor (beta chain) was sequenced within a study of blood T cell repertoires in COVID-19. Study-level information: Some COVID-19 samples were acute and others convalescent; all came from the United States, Italy and Spain. T cells, B-cell-depleted T cells, or PBMCs provided the cDNA or gDNA that served as material.

Original data processing: The assay estimated nucleated cells by amplifying reference gene primers. Measured with immunoSEQ multiplex PCR; TCRdb has only the in-frame clones, and not every one. Clonal size and the V and J genes are those of that table, whereas D and trimming came from the DNA. This table has 52,000 or so clones, 80% to 90% appearing once. This CDR3 region has 16 residues. Trimming took 5 bases from V and 0 from J, leaving 17 bases between them. From germline, CDR1 is SEHNR and CDR2 FQNEAQ (reference sequence). The source is a human donor in a cohort sampled during active COVID-19. The specimen was peripheral blood. V and J are TRBV7-9 and TRBJ2-7; tentatively, D is TRBD2 (6 bases). DNA for the CDR3: TGTGCCAGCAGCCCCTACTCGGGAGTAATCTCCTACGAGCAGTACTTC. It is translated as CASSPYSGVISYEQYF.